This T cell receptor (beta chain) stems from a study of blood T cells in healthy people across ages. Study-level background: Per two T cells, about one barcoded beta molecule was captured through template switching.

It was approximately 10 milliliters of peripheral blood that were drawn from each donor. Total RNA was isolated from each sample in quantities of at least 6 micrograms. Looked up from germline, CDR1 is SGHTA and CDR2 is FQGNSA. The V end lost 4 bases, the J end lost 4 bases, and 19 bases lay between the germline ends. The CDR3 consists of 16 residues. A word on this clonotype: Its antigen is unidentified.

Sample-barcoded 5' priming and a J-beta primer mix drove a second PCR of roughly 7 to 11 cycles. TCRdb recomputed calls from the 5' RACE reads with MiXCR, one row per CDR3 protein. The sample contains about a million distinct CDR3 sequences, 51% of which appear only once. Study-wide results and limits: Donors of long life had a larger count of naive CD4+ cells and greater diversity than aged donors.

The TCR was taken from a woman between 55 and 75 years old in good health. The sample comprised blood. The V call is TRBV7-2, the J call TRBJ2-5; D perhaps matches TRBD2 (5 bases). For the CDR3, the DNA is TGTACCAGCAGCTATCTTTCGAGCGGTGGGATAGAGACCCAGTACTTC. Amino acids: CTSSYLSSGGIETQYF.